This TCR beta chain is from a study of blood T cell repertoires in COVID-19. The length of the CDR3 is 16 residues. Germline lookup yields CDR1 SGHRS and CDR2 YFSETQ. Trimming took off 5 bases at V and 2 bases at J, with 18 bases between the two ends. Here immunoSEQ multiplex PCR was the method, and the copy in TCRdb shows in-frame clones only, minus some. The sample contains 55,000 to 80,000 clones, about nine tenths of which appear only once. V is TRBV5-1 and J is TRBJ2-3; possible D gene TRBD1, 6 bases. The material sequenced was peripheral blood. The TCR originated in a human donor in a cohort sampled during active COVID-19. The CDR3 DNA is TGCGCCAGCAGTATCTCAGGGGAGACATCCACAGATACGCAGTATTTT. Encoded protein: CASSISGETSTDTQYF.